These 31 T cell receptor beta chains were sequenced from one sample in a study of STAT3 mutations in large granular lymphocyte leukemia. Study-wide results and limits: Every T-LGLL patient had at least one immunodominant TCRbeta clonotype.

Their target antigens are unknown. Here immunoSEQ multiplex PCR was the method, and the copy in TCRdb shows in-frame clones only, minus some. This table holds some 10,000 clones, 50% to 60% found once. Sequenced: peripheral blood mononuclear cells. Receptors were obtained from a boy between 10 and 17 years old with T-cell large granular lymphocyte leukemia. Some clones in this sample may be carry-over from other donors' samples.

The rearrangement joins TRBV18 to TRBJ1-5; the D is unclear. In germline, CDR1 is KGHSH, CDR2 LQKENI. The CDR3 is made up of 13 amino acids. V lost 1 base and J lost 5, with 6 bases in between. DNA of the CDR3: TGTGCCAGCTCACCACAATCTGATCAGCCCCAGCATTTT. It translates to CASSPQSDQPQHF.

The chain couples TRBV4-2 to TRBJ2-3; TRBD2 aligns across 13 bases. Germline loops: CDR1 LGHNA, CDR2 YNFKEQ. CDR3 size: 18 residues. With 1 base clipped from V and 3 bases from J, the junction kept 7 bases outside the gene matches. The CDR3 region is CASSQALAGGPQTDTQYF. DNA of the CDR3: TGTGCCAGCAGCCAAGCACTAGCGGGAGGGCCCCAGACAGATACGCAGTATTTT.

The count of this clone is one. The chain couples TRBV4-1 to TRBJ1-3; D uncertain. The CDR3 sequence is 16 residues long. The V gene lost 0 bases and the J gene lost 4 bases, with 13 bases spanning the gap. CDR1 is MGHRA, CDR2 YSYEKL, per germline. CDR3 amino acids: CASSQDDWARGNTIYF. The CDR3, as DNA: TGCGCCAGCAGCCAAGATGACTGGGCACGGGGAAACACCATATATTTT.

V is TRBV5-1 and J is TRBJ2-7, with D possibly being TRBD2 (6 bases). V lost 4 bases and J 2 bases, leaving 22 bases between the germline ends. Germline V gene sequence: CDR1 SGHRS, CDR2 YFSETQ. This CDR3 has 17 residues. CDR3 DNA: TGCGCCAGCAGCCCCGCGACCGGGACTTACTACACCTACGAGCAGTACTTC. Its translation: CASSPATGTYYTYEQYF.

V and J are TRBV7-2 and TRBJ2-7, with TRBD2 matching over 7 bases. Germline V gene data show CDR1 as SGHTA and CDR2 as FQGNSA. The CDR3 runs 13 residues. The junction had 8 bases not matched to a gene; V was cut back by 5 bases and J by 7 bases. CDR3 residues: CASSDRGRGEQYF. CDR3 coding DNA: TGTGCCAGCAGCGACCGCGGGAGAGGGGAGCAGTACTTC.

V gene TRBV5-1 combines with J gene TRBJ2-3; possibly TRBD2 for D (5 bases). Germline loops: CDR1 SGHRS, CDR2 YFSETQ. CDR3 length equals 14 residues. The ends were cut back, 0 bases at V and 5 bases at J, with 10 bases in the middle. CDR3 loop: CASSLASEGDTQYF. The DNA for the CDR3 is TGCGCCAGCAGCTTGGCCAGCGAGGGAGATACGCAGTATTTT.

V usage is TRBV6-1 and J usage is TRBJ2-7; 9 bases align to TRBD2. V trimming: 5 bases; J trimming: 4 bases; junction bases outside the gene matches: 6. Germline lookup yields CDR1 MNHNS and CDR2 SASEGT. The CDR3 runs 14 residues. The CDR3 coding sequence is TGTGCCAGCAGTCCAGGGACTAGCAGGTACGAGCAGTACTTC. Its protein product is CASSPGTSRYEQYF.

This clone has just one count. The V call is TRBV5-1, the J call TRBJ1-1; D not certain. Germline V gene sequence: CDR1 SGHRS, CDR2 YFSETQ. The length of the CDR3 is 15 residues. Trimming shortened V by 0 bases and J by 5 bases, and 14 bases separated the two germline ends. The CDR3 protein is CASSLGPTMETEAFF. CDR3 nucleotide sequence: TGCGCCAGCAGCTTGGGACCTACAATGGAAACTGAAGCTTTCTTT.

This chain joins TRBV5-4 and TRBJ2-3, with D possibly called TRBD1 or TRBD2 (5 bases each). CDR3 length: 16 residues. Trimming took off 6 bases at V and 1 base at J, with 18 bases between the two ends. Germline CDR1 is SGHNT and CDR2 is YYREEE (reference sequence). DNA for the CDR3: TGTGCCAGCAACCTCTACACCGGGGCCCGCACAGATACGCAGTATTTT. This translates into CASNLYTGARTDTQYF.

This clone was seen a single time. CDR3 residues: CASSFETAPFFYGYTF. CDR3 sequence (DNA): TGTGCCAGCAGCTTCGAGACAGCCCCGTTTTTCTATGGCTACACCTTC. The chain has TRBV13 and TRBJ1-2, with D tentatively TRBD1 (5 bases). CDR1 PRHDT and CDR2 FYEKMQ come from the germline V gene (reference sequence). The CDR3 has 16 amino acids. Trimming removed 3 bases from V and 4 bases from J, with 18 bases in between. Looking up the rest from reference TRBV13 and TRBJ1-2 gives the full variable domain: AAGVIQSPRHLIKEKRETATLKCYPIPRHDTVYWYQQGPGQDPQFLISFYEKMQSDKGSIPDRFSAQQFSDYHSELNMSSLELGDSALYFCASSFETAPFFYGYTFGSGTRLTVV.

This clone was counted between two and nine times. This chain uses TRBV5-1 with TRBJ2-7; 10 positions match TRBD1. Trimming removed 0 bases from V and 6 bases from J; junction bases left unmatched: 6. Germline values: CDR1 SGHRS, CDR2 YFSETQ. The CDR3 totals 15 residues. CDR3 protein: CASSLEPGTGAEQYF. CDR3 in DNA: TGCGCCAGCAGCTTGGAACCCGGGACAGGGGCCGAGCAGTACTTC.

The genes are TRBV4-3 and TRBJ2-4; unclear D gene. CDR3 length: 13 amino acids. Germline V gives CDR1 LGHNA, CDR2 YSLEER. Trimming left V 0 bases short and J 4 bases short, with 4 bases between. The CDR3 loop reads CASSQDYKNIQYF. The CDR3 bases are TGCGCCAGCAGCCAAGATTATAAAAACATTCAGTACTTC.

V usage is TRBV10-3 and J usage is TRBJ2-3; weak D call: TRBD2 (5 bases). Germline V CDR1 and CDR2: ENHRY, SYGVKD. The germline V and J ends were trimmed by 0 bases and 1 base, with 11 bases remaining between them. The CDR3 length is 16 residues. CDR3 nucleotides: TGTGCCATCAGTGAGTCGCTCGGAGGTGGCACAGATACGCAGTATTTT. It specifies CAISESLGGGTDTQYF.

The V gene is TRBV5-1, the J gene TRBJ2-3; TRBD1 agrees at 9 bases. This CDR3 contains 16 residues. Germline trimming cut 0 bases from V and 3 bases from J; bases unmatched to any gene: 5. CDR1 SGHRS and CDR2 YFSETQ come from the germline V gene. As DNA, the CDR3 is TGCGCCAGCAGCTTGGCCAGGACAGGGGTAACAGATACGCAGTATTTT. It encodes CASSLARTGVTDTQYF.

There are a few counts of this clone. This chain uses TRBV5-6 with TRBJ1-4; D is undetermined. From germline, CDR1 is SGHDT and CDR2 YYEEEE. Trimming cost V 2 bases and J 7 bases, with 9 bases left between them. CDR3 length: 13 amino acids. CDR3 residues: CASSFYGSEKLFF. The CDR3 DNA reads as TGTGCCAGCAGCTTCTACGGCAGTGAAAAACTGTTTTTT.

CDR3 coding DNA: TGTGCCAGCGGCGGGACGGTTAACTATGGCTACACCTTC. This translates into CASGGTVNYGYTF. The chain carries TRBV6-1 and TRBJ1-2; D perhaps matches TRBD1 (5 bases). CDR1 MNHNS and CDR2 SASEGT come from the germline V gene. Trimming took off 8 bases at V and 1 base at J, with 11 bases between the two ends. The CDR3 sequence is 13 residues long.

This sequence joins TRBV27 and TRBJ1-2; D is possibly TRBD1 (6 bases). The V gene's germline CDR1 is MNHEY and CDR2 SMNVEV (reference sequence). The V and J ends lost 8 bases and 7 bases respectively, with 23 bases between them. This CDR3 contains 15 residues. The CDR3 bases are TGTGCCAGCGGTGGTCCGCGGGGGGCGTCTGGTGGCTACACCTTC. Protein product: CASGGPRGASGGYTF.

This chain connects TRBV30 to TRBJ2-7; D remains ambiguous. Per the germline V gene, CDR1 is GTSNPN and CDR2 is SVGIG (reference sequence). Trimming left V 0 bases short and J 6 bases short, with 9 bases between. The CDR3 consists of 12 residues. The chain's CDR3 is CAWSVRPGEQYF. DNA of the CDR3: TGTGCCTGGAGTGTACGACCAGGCGAGCAGTACTTC.

The chain has TRBV18 and TRBJ1-2; tentatively, D is TRBD1 (5 bases). V was cut by 4 bases and J by 7 bases, with 28 bases left in between. This CDR3 is 18 amino acids long. Germline V lookup: CDR1 KGHSH, CDR2 LQKENI. The CDR3 sequence is CASSQVRSHYQGVRGYTF. CDR3 DNA: TGTGCCAGCTCACAAGTAAGGAGCCATTACCAGGGAGTTCGTGGCTACACCTTC.

The CDR3 reads CASGWGYEQYF. CDR3 in DNA: TGTGCTAGTGGATGGGGGTACGAGCAGTACTTC. This rearrangement joins TRBV12-5 to TRBJ2-7; possibly TRBD1 or TRBD2 for D (5 bases each). Trimming removed 6 bases at V and 4 bases at J, with 7 bases between. The CDR3 runs 11 residues. Germline V lookup: CDR1 LGHNT, CDR2 FRNRAP. The full variable domain, with the rest looked up from reference TRBV12-5 and TRBJ2-7, is DARVTQTPRHKVTEMGQEVTMRCQPILGHNTVFWYRQTMMQGLELLAYFRNRAPLDDSGMPKDRFSAEMPDATLATLKIQPSEPRDSAVYFCASGWGYEQYFGPGTRLTVT.

CDR3: CASSVLEQYF. In DNA, the CDR3 is TGTGCCAGCAGTGTCCTCGAGCAGTACTTC. The chain employs TRBV2 and TRBJ2-7; D remains ambiguous. Deletions cut 4 bases from V and 6 bases from J, with 4 bases between. The CDR3 covers 10 residues. Looked up from germline, CDR1 is SNHLY and CDR2 is FYNNEI.

The chain uses TRBV9 and TRBJ2-3; D is possibly TRBD1 (5 bases). The CDR3 totals 15 residues. Trimming pared 4 bases from V and 3 bases from J, leaving 15 bases between. Per germline, CDR1 SGDLS and CDR2 YYNGEE. CDR3: CASSPSPQGTDTQYF. CDR3 sequence (DNA): TGTGCCAGCAGCCCCAGTCCTCAGGGTACAGATACGCAGTATTTT.

The chain couples TRBV25-1 to TRBJ1-2, with TRBD1 matching over 8 bases. The germline CDR1 and CDR2 sequences are MGHDK and SYGVNS. The trim removed 3 bases at V and 3 bases at J, leaving 3 bases unmatched. The CDR3 sequence is 14 residues long. The CDR3 loop is CASSEKTGDYGYTF. The CDR3, as DNA: TGTGCCAGCAGTGAGAAGACAGGGGACTATGGCTACACCTTC.

The rearrangement links TRBV5-4 to TRBJ2-5; 14 bases are a match to TRBD2. The CDR3 is 16 amino acids. The V segment lost 4 bases and the J segment 5 bases; nucleotides outside the gene matches: 7. Germline V gives CDR1 SGHNT, CDR2 YYREEE (reference sequence). Here the CDR3 reads CASSPGLAGGGETQYF. The CDR3 DNA reads TGTGCCAGCAGCCCTGGACTAGCGGGAGGAGGCGAGACCCAGTACTTC. The variable domain in full, completed from reference TRBV5-4 and TRBJ2-5, reads ETGVTQSPTHLIKTRGQQVTLRCSSQSGHNTVSWYQQALGQGPQFIFQYYREEENGRGNFPPRFSGLQFPNYSSELNVNALELDDSALYLCASSPGLAGGGETQYFGPGTRLLVL.

This chain's CDR3 is CASSQGTGWVDTQYF. The CDR3 nucleotides are TGTGCCAGCAGCCAAGGCACGGGATGGGTAGATACGCAGTATTTT. The V gene is TRBV14, the J gene TRBJ2-3, with D perhaps matching TRBD2 (5 bases). Germline V gene data show CDR1 as SGHDN and CDR2 as FVKESK. The CDR3 has 15 residues. V was clipped by 1 base and J by 5 bases, with 13 bases between them. Using reference TRBV14 and TRBJ2-3 for the parts outside the CDR3, the full variable domain is EAGVTQFPSHSVIEKGQTVTLRCDPISGHDNLYWYRRVMGKEIKFLLHFVKESKQDESGMPNNRFLAERTGGTYSTLKVQPAELEDSGVYFCASSQGTGWVDTQYFGPGTRLTVL.

This clone was detected a few times. The chain uses TRBV7-9 and TRBJ1-4; possible D gene TRBD1, 6 bases. V was cut by 1 base and J by 3 bases, with 12 bases left in between. The CDR3 length is 16 residues. CDR1 and CDR2 (germline): SEHNR, FQNEAQ (reference sequence). The CDR3 sequence is CASSLGVGAANEKLFF. CDR3 nucleotide sequence: TGTGCCAGCAGCTTAGGGGTGGGGGCAGCTAATGAAAAACTGTTTTTT.

This chain links TRBV7-9 with TRBJ2-3; tentatively, D is TRBD2 (6 bases). CDR1 and CDR2 (germline): SEHNR, FQNEAQ (reference sequence). V lost 10 bases to trimming and J lost 4 bases, with 12 bases between them. This CDR3 contains 12 residues. CDR3 region: CAILPGADTQYF. The DNA for the CDR3 is TGTGCCATCCTCCCGGGGGCAGATACGCAGTATTTT.

This clone was found once. The gene calls are TRBV30 and TRBJ1-1; TRBD1 might be the D (5 bases). The length of the CDR3 is 13 residues. From germline, CDR1 is GTSNPN and CDR2 SVGIG (reference sequence). V was pared by 6 bases and J by 2 bases, with 13 bases between. In nucleotides, the CDR3 is TGTGCCTGCCACCCGGGGCATAACACTGAAGCTTTCTTT. Its translation: CACHPGHNTEAFF.

This clone was detected a few times. This chain uses TRBV29-1 with TRBJ1-2, with a weak D call TRBD1 (5 bases). Germline-derived CDR1 and CDR2 are SQVTM and ANQGSEA. CDR3 length equals 12 residues. Between the trimmed V and J ends, which lost 2 bases and 4 bases, there was a span of 8 bases. This CDR3 reads CSVEQGSYGYTF. CDR3 coding DNA: TGCAGCGTTGAACAGGGAAGCTATGGCTACACCTTC.

The chain couples TRBV30 to TRBJ1-5, with a possible D match to TRBD1 (5 bases). V shed 3 bases and J shed 2 bases, with 11 bases lying between them. The CDR3 consists of 14 residues. Looked up from germline, CDR1 is GTSNPN and CDR2 is SVGIG (reference sequence). The CDR3 coding sequence is TGTGCCTGGAGGCAGGGAGCGGGCAATCAGCCCCAGCATTTT. It codes for CAWRQGAGNQPQHF. The full variable domain, with the rest looked up from reference TRBV30 and TRBJ1-5, is SQTIHQWPATLVQPVGSPLSLECTVEGTSNPNLYWYRQAAGRGLQLLFYSVGIGQISSEVPQNLSASRPQDRQFILSSKKLLLSDSGFYLCAWRQGAGNQPQHFGDGTRLSIL.

V and J are TRBV5-1 and TRBJ1-1; tentative D call: TRBD1 (6 bases). CDR3 size: 13 residues. Trimming pared 4 bases from V and 1 base from J, leaving 8 bases between. Germline-derived CDR1 and CDR2 are SGHRS and YFSETQ. The DNA of the CDR3 is TGCGCCAGCAGCATACAGGGGAACACTGAAGCTTTCTTT. It specifies CASSIQGNTEAFF.